These T cell receptor beta chains were read from a single sample in a study of breast tumors, draining lymph nodes, adjacent tissues. From the multiplex PCR reads, TCRdb called clonotypes with MiXCR, one entry per CDR3 protein. The sample contains over 20,000 distinct CDR3 sequences, approximately 64% of which appear only once. Sequences were obtained from tumor-adjacent breast tissue. The receptors were sampled from a female donor with breast cancer. Some clones in this sample may be carry-over from other donors' samples. CDR3s include the opening cysteine and the closing phenylalanine or tryptophan. A D gene is named only where the DNA matches it firmly. The listing skips clone size in some rows; elsewhere it reads once, few, many or a size class.

d_call,j_call,clone_size,v_call,cdr3_aa,cdr3_nt
TRBD1,TRBJ2-3,.,TRBV7-9,CASSLQGAADTQYF,TGTGCCAGCAGCTTACAGGGGGCGGCTGATACGCAGTATTTT
.,TRBJ1-4,once,TRBV7-3,CASSPPLVATNEKLFF,TGTGCCAGCAGCCCCCCTCTGGTCGCAACTAATGAAAAACTGTTTTTT
.,TRBJ2-7,.,TRBV11-2,CASSFEGLASEQYF,TGTGCCAGCAGCTTCGAGGGACTGGCTTCCGAGCAGTACTTC
.,TRBJ1-2,.,TRBV24-1,CATSGSYGAHGYTF,TGTGCCACCAGCGGATCTTACGGAGCTCATGGCTACACCTTC
TRBD1,TRBJ1-6,once,TRBV7-9,CASSPGGFNSPLHF,TGTGCCAGCAGCCCAGGGGGCTTCAATTCACCCCTCCACTTT
TRBD1,TRBJ2-7,.,TRBV6-6,CASSKPGQGAREQYF,TGTGCCAGCAGTAAACCGGGACAGGGGGCGCGCGAGCAGTACTTC
TRBD1,TRBJ1-3,.,TRBV20-1,CSAWTGGNTIYF,TGCAGTGCTTGGACAGGGGGAAACACCATATATTTT
.,TRBJ2-7,.,TRBV20-1,CSARLGEDEQYF,TGCAGTGCTAGACTAGGGGAGGACGAGCAGTACTTC
TRBD1,TRBJ1-5,.,TRBV7-2,CASSFDRGLQPQHF,TGTGCCAGCAGCTTCGACAGGGGGCTTCAGCCCCAGCATTTT
.,TRBJ2-3,.,TRBV4-1,CASSCRQYPLADTQYF,TGCGCCAGCAGCTGCCGACAGTACCCCCTAGCAGATACGCAGTATTTT
TRBD2,TRBJ2-2,.,TRBV11-2,CASSFQLAGGNAGELFF,TGTGCCAGCAGCTTCCAACTGGCGGGGGGGAATGCTGGGGAGCTGTTTTTT
.,TRBJ1-3,.,TRBV6-5,CASSLNRVSSGNTIYF,TGTGCCAGCAGCCTAAACAGGGTCAGCTCTGGAAACACCATATATTTT
.,TRBJ2-3,.,TRBV6-4,CASSRTLQDTQYF,TGTGCCAGCAGTAGGACCCTCCAAGATACGCAGTATTTT
TRBD2,TRBJ2-3,.,TRBV13,CASSLTSGFTSTDTQYF,TGTGCCAGCAGCCTGACTAGCGGGTTCACTAGCACAGATACGCAGTATTTT
.,TRBJ2-5,.,TRBV7-9,CASSFGSAAQETQHF,TGCGCCAGCAGCTTTGGGTCGGCAGCCCAAGAGACCCAGCACTTC
TRBD1,TRBJ1-5,.,TRBV2,CASSGGPRGLSQPQHF,TGTGCCAGCAGTGGTGGGCCAAGGGGGCTCAGTCAGCCCCAGCATTTT
TRBD1,TRBJ1-2,many,TRBV6-5,CASTPGGDFYGYTF,TGTGCCAGCACCCCAGGGGGGGACTTTTATGGCTACACCTTC
.,TRBJ1-5,many,TRBV9,CASSVSGDTYQPQHF,TGTGCCAGCAGCGTTTCCGGGGACACCTATCAGCCCCAGCATTTT
TRBD2,TRBJ2-1,.,TRBV7-6,CASSSLGPYAGGPGEQFF,TGTGCCAGCAGCTCCCTGGGACCTTATGCGGGAGGGCCAGGTGAGCAGTTCTTC
.,TRBJ2-3,.,TRBV2,CASSVSGPSTDTQYF,TGTGCCAGCAGTGTAAGCGGGCCTAGCACAGATACGCAGTATTTT
TRBD2,TRBJ2-3,.,TRBV15,CATSRGTSGFTSTDTQYF,TGTGCCACCAGCAGAGGGACTAGCGGGTTCACTAGCACAGATACGCAGTATTTT
TRBD1,TRBJ1-5,.,TRBV4-1,CASSPGTGDQPQHF,TGCGCCAGCAGCCCCGGGACAGGGGATCAGCCCCAGCATTTT
.,TRBJ2-3,.,TRBV20-1,CSASSLVAQDTQYF,TGCAGTGCCAGCAGCTTAGTGGCCCAGGATACGCAGTATTTT
TRBD1,TRBJ2-7,.,TRBV20-1,CSATHRDRGGAYEQYF,TGCAGTGCAACTCACCGGGACAGGGGGGGAGCCTACGAGCAGTACTTC
TRBD1,TRBJ2-7,.,TRBV9,CASSVGQGASYEQYF,TGTGCCAGCAGCGTAGGGCAGGGGGCATCCTACGAGCAGTACTTC
TRBD2,TRBJ2-7,.,TRBV7-3,CASSRSLAGIGEQYF,TGTGCCAGCAGTCGCTCCCTAGCGGGAATCGGCGAGCAGTACTTC
.,TRBJ2-3,.,TRBV4-1,CASSQGDSGGTDTQYF,TGCGCCAGCAGCCAAGGCGACAGTGGGGGGACAGATACGCAGTATTTT
.,TRBJ1-6,medium-sized,TRBV6-5,CASSSLGDSPLHF,TGTGCCAGCAGTTCCCTGGGGGACTCACCCCTCCACTTT